Included here is one T cell receptor beta chain sequence, with context. This record comes from a study of long-term antiretroviral therapy in people with HIV. This CDR3 spans 16 amino acids. CDR1 SGHDT and CDR2 YYEEEE come from the germline V gene. Trimming pared 4 bases from V and 8 bases from J, leaving 24 bases between. At survey level, the immunoSEQ assay was run in its v3.0 version. In sequencing, 40,000-50,000 T-cell genomes per sample were targeted. Here immunoSEQ multiplex PCR was the method, and the copy in TCRdb shows in-frame clones only, minus some. The sample consists of tens of thousands of clones, 82% of them appearing once.

The receptor's source is a man aged 40-49 years with HIV. The gene calls are TRBV5-6 and TRBJ1-1; possibly TRBD1 for D (5 bases). Source: unsorted PBMCs, taken less than 2.5 years after starting antiretroviral therapy. The CDR3 is CASSGNRGSPKKEAFF. The CDR3 region has the DNA TGTGCCAGCAGCGGCAACCGGGGCAGCCCAAAAAAGGAAGCTTTCTTT.